This is a list of T cell receptor beta chains from one sample in a study of siplizumab effects on memory and regulatory T cells. Sequencing used immunoSEQ multiplex PCR; TCRdb keeps in-frame clones, though not all of them. The sample shows around 100,000 clones, more than 90% of them seen only once. The specimen was CD4+ T cells sorted from blood. The receptors derive from a human donor in good health. Both conserved end residues are part of each CDR3. The order of the fields is J gene, V gene, clone size, D gene, CDR3 DNA, CDR3 protein. The D gene is left open where the match is weak. A clone size is listed for some rows: how often the clone was seen (once, few, many), or a class if it is expanded.

J: TRBJ2-5
V: TRBV5-1
size: NA
D: NA
DNA: TGCGCCAGCAGCAGGGGAGACCAAGAGACCCAGTACTTC
CDR3: CASSRGDQETQYF

J: TRBJ2-1
V: TRBV5-1
size: NA
D: NA
DNA: TGCGCCAGCAGCGTGCAGGGAGCCTACAATGAGCAGTTCTTC
CDR3: CASSVQGAYNEQFF

J: TRBJ1-2
V: TRBV15
size: few
D: NA
DNA: TGTGCCACCAGCAACTTAGAGTTGGCCTATGGCTACACCTTC
CDR3: CATSNLELAYGYTF

J: TRBJ1-2
V: TRBV7-8
size: NA
D: NA
DNA: TGTGCCAGCAGCTTAGCTCAGGCCTATGGCTACACCTTC
CDR3: CASSLAQAYGYTF

J: TRBJ1-2
V: TRBV6-6
size: NA
D: TRBD1
DNA: TGTGCCAGCAGTCACGACAGGGGAGGCTACACCTTC
CDR3: CASSHDRGGYTF

J: TRBJ1-2
V: TRBV30
size: NA
D: NA
DNA: TGTGCCTGGAGTGTACAGATCAACTATGGCTACACCTTC
CDR3: CAWSVQINYGYTF

J: TRBJ1-1
V: TRBV11-2
size: once
D: NA
DNA: TGTGCCAGCAGCTTATTGGACAGGAACACTGAAGCTTTCTTT
CDR3: CASSLLDRNTEAFF

J: TRBJ1-1
V: TRBV7-8
size: NA
D: NA
DNA: TGTGCCAGCAGCTTAGAGGCCCTAGTAGGGGCGAAAGCTTTCTTT
CDR3: CASSLEALVGAKAFF

J: TRBJ2-7
V: TRBV10-1
size: few
D: TRBD1
DNA: TGCGCCAGCAGTGAGTCGGGACAGGGGAGTTACGAGCAGTACTTC
CDR3: CASSESGQGSYEQYF

J: TRBJ1-4
V: TRBV5-1
size: NA
D: NA
DNA: TGCGCCAGCAGCTTGGTCGCGGGGGCGAGAGAAAAACTGTTTTTT
CDR3: CASSLVAGAREKLFF

J: TRBJ1-3
V: TRBV7-2
size: NA
D: NA
DNA: TGTGCCAGCAGCTTAATCAACTCTGGAAACACCATATATTTT
CDR3: CASSLINSGNTIYF

J: TRBJ2-1
V: TRBV6-1
size: NA
D: NA
DNA: TGTGCCAGCAGTCCAACAGTGAACTCCTACAATGAGCAGTTCTTC
CDR3: CASSPTVNSYNEQFF

J: TRBJ2-3
V: TRBV7-3
size: NA
D: TRBD2
DNA: TGTGCCAGCAGCCCACGTAGCGGGGGGCCCGATACGCAGTATTTT
CDR3: CASSPRSGGPDTQYF

J: TRBJ1-1
V: TRBV7-6
size: NA
D: NA
DNA: TGTGCCAGCAGCCGCAACCCCGAGCCGCGCTCTGAAGCTTTCTTT
CDR3: CASSRNPEPRSEAFF

J: TRBJ2-3
V: TRBV5-6
size: few
D: NA
DNA: TGTGCCAGCAGCTTGGGACTAGGAGGAGATACGCAGTATTTT
CDR3: CASSLGLGGDTQYF

J: TRBJ2-2
V: TRBV9
size: NA
D: TRBD1
DNA: TGTGCCAGCAGCCCCAGAACCGGGACAGGGGGAACCGGGGAGCTGTTTTTT
CDR3: CASSPRTGTGGTGELFF

J: TRBJ1-4
V: TRBV5-1
size: NA
D: NA
DNA: TGCGCCAGCAGCTTGGTTTTACGTGGGGAACTGTTTTTT
CDR3: CASSLVLRGELFF

J: TRBJ2-7
V: TRBV10-3
size: NA
D: NA
DNA: TGTGCCATCAGGCTTCTTGGACAGACACCTTCCTACGAGCAGTACTTC
CDR3: CAIRLLGQTPSYEQYF

J: TRBJ2-1
V: TRBV7-9
size: NA
D: TRBD1
DNA: TGTGCCAGCAGCTTGGGACAGGTCTATAGTGATGAGCAGTTCTTC
CDR3: CASSLGQVYSDEQFF

J: TRBJ2-3
V: TRBV2
size: few
D: TRBD2
DNA: TGTGCCAGCAGTAAACTAGCGGGGGGCACAGATACGCAGTATTTT
CDR3: CASSKLAGGTDTQYF

J: TRBJ2-3
V: TRBV20-1
size: NA
D: NA
DNA: TGCAGTCCTTCTCAGGGAGATACGCAGTATTTT
CDR3: CSPSQGDTQYF

J: TRBJ2-3
V: TRBV5-1
size: once
D: TRBD2
DNA: TGCGCCAGCAGCTTACTAGCGGGGGGGAGCACAGATACGCAGTATTTT
CDR3: CASSLLAGGSTDTQYF

J: TRBJ1-6
V: TRBV4-3
size: NA
D: TRBD1
DNA: TGCGCCAGCAGCCAAGGCCACAGGGGCTATAATTCACCCCTCCACTTT
CDR3: CASSQGHRGYNSPLHF

J: TRBJ2-1
V: TRBV10-3
size: NA
D: TRBD1
DNA: TGTGCCATCAGTGAGTCGAAGGGGACAGGGTATCGCAATGAGCAGTTCTTC
CDR3: CAISESKGTGYRNEQFF

J: TRBJ2-7
V: TRBV19
size: NA
D: NA
DNA: TGTGCCAGTAGTAGATCCCGGGCCACCAACTACGAGCAGTACTTC
CDR3: CASSRSRATNYEQYF

J: TRBJ2-7
V: TRBV10-1
size: NA
D: NA
DNA: TGCGCCAGCAGCGGGGGCGCCAGGTACGAGCAGTACTTC
CDR3: CASSGGARYEQYF

J: TRBJ2-5
V: TRBV19
size: NA
D: TRBD1
DNA: TGTGCCAGTAGTACTGGGACAGGGCTCTTGAAGACCCAGTACTTC
CDR3: CASSTGTGLLKTQYF

J: TRBJ1-6
V: TRBV14
size: few
D: NA
DNA: TGTGCCAGCAGCCAAACAGGGAATTCACCCCTCCACTTT
CDR3: CASSQTGNSPLHF

J: TRBJ1-1
V: TRBV9
size: NA
D: NA
DNA: TGTGCCAGCAGCGCACAGGGCCTGAACACTGAAGCTTTCTTT
CDR3: CASSAQGLNTEAFF

J: TRBJ1-1
V: TRBV29-1
size: NA
D: TRBD1
DNA: TGCAGGGGACAGGGGCCGATGAACACTGAAGCTTTCTTT
CDR3: CRGQGPMNTEAFF

J: TRBJ1-2
V: TRBV19
size: NA
D: TRBD1
DNA: TGTGCCAGTAGAGAACAGGGGGCGCGGATCTATGGCTACACCTTC
CDR3: CASREQGARIYGYTF